A selection of T cell receptor beta chains follows, all from one sample in a study of blood T cell repertoires in COVID-19. Sequenced by immunoSEQ multiplex PCR; TCRdb stores in-frame clones only, minus some. Of about 670,000 clones listed, 75% to 90% are singletons. Sequenced sample: peripheral blood. These receptors came from a woman aged 18-29 years with acute or convalescent COVID-19. The CDR3 runs from the conserved cysteine through the conserved F or W. D genes are given only for firm matches. Where a row states a size, it is once, few, many or the class of an expanded clone; other rows omit it.

TRBJ1-1	TRBV24-1	once	.	CATSDWEGEAFF	TGTGCCACCAGTGATTGGGAGGGTGAAGCTTTCTTT
TRBJ2-1	TRBV19	.	.	CASSIFHRTNNEQFF	TGTGCCAGTAGTATCTTCCATCGGACTAACAATGAGCAGTTCTTC
TRBJ2-7	TRBV18	.	.	CASSPGNGHPEQYF	TGTGCCAGCTCACCAGGGAACGGACACCCCGAGCAGTACTTC
TRBJ1-1	TRBV29-1	.	.	CSVCRGENTEAFF	TGCAGCGTTTGCAGGGGCGAGAACACTGAAGCTTTCTTT
TRBJ2-7	TRBV10-3	.	.	CAISETSRKPDYEQYF	TGTGCCATCAGTGAGACTAGCCGCAAACCAGACTACGAGCAGTACTTC
TRBJ1-4	TRBV11-2	.	TRBD1	CASSLFGQGDEKLFF	TGTGCCAGCAGCTTATTCGGACAGGGTGATGAAAAACTGTTTTTT
TRBJ1-1	TRBV9	.	.	CASSVYGGDTEAFF	TGTGCCAGCAGCGTATACGGGGGGGACACTGAAGCTTTCTTT
TRBJ1-1	TRBV10-3	.	TRBD1	CATGDSMNTEAFF	TGTGCCACCGGGGACAGCATGAACACTGAAGCTTTCTTT
TRBJ2-6	TRBV4-3	.	TRBD1	CASSQVRTGTPVGWANVLTF	TGCGCCAGCAGCCAAGTTCGGACAGGGACCCCGGTTGGGTGGGCCAACGTCCTGACTTTC
TRBJ2-6	TRBV27	.	.	CASSLLGSGANVLTF	TGTGCCAGCAGTTTACTAGGGAGTGGGGCCAACGTCCTGACTTTC
TRBJ1-1	TRBV2	few	TRBD1	CAGSYRGNTEAFF	TGTGCCGGATCCTACAGGGGTAACACTGAAGCTTTCTTT
TRBJ1-2	TRBV19	.	.	CASSTSRIWTAF	TGTGCCAGTAGTACCTCGAGAATTTGGACAGCTTTC
TRBJ2-2	TRBV6-6	few	.	CASSYPAVGELFF	TGTGCCAGCAGTTACCCCGCAGTCGGGGAGCTGTTTTTT
TRBJ1-1	TRBV4-1	.	TRBD1	CASSQEQGANTEAFF	TGCGCCAGCAGCCAAGAACAGGGGGCGAACACTGAAGCTTTCTTT
TRBJ1-1	TRBV15	.	.	CATSEDLRGTEAFF	TGTGCCACCAGCGAGGACCTTAGGGGCACTGAAGCTTTCTTT
TRBJ2-1	TRBV7-9	.	TRBD1	CASSYPGQGHEQFF	TGTGCCAGCAGCTACCCGGGACAGGGACATGAGCAGTTCTTC
TRBJ1-5	TRBV19	.	TRBD1	CASTPSSRGQGSNQPQHF	TGTGCCAGTACCCCGAGTTCGCGAGGACAGGGTAGCAATCAGCCCCAGCATTTT
TRBJ1-2	TRBV18	.	.	CASSTTDTYGYTF	TGTGCCAGCTCAACGACCGACACCTATGGCTACACCTTC
TRBJ1-2	TRBV5-4	.	.	CASSLAGYGYTF	TGTGCCAGCAGCTTGGCCGGCTATGGCTACACCTTC
TRBJ2-3	TRBV27	.	TRBD1	CASRGHQGVETDTQYF	TGTGCCAGCAGGGGTCACCAGGGGGTCGAGACAGATACGCAGTATTTT
TRBJ1-1	TRBV5-4	.	TRBD1	CASSFDRAYTEAFF	TGTGCCAGCAGCTTCGACAGGGCGTACACTGAAGCTTTCTTT
TRBJ1-4	TRBV9	.	.	CASSEGPGDNEKLFF	TGTGCCAGCAGCGAGGGCCCAGGGGATAATGAAAAACTGTTTTTT
TRBJ1-1	TRBV5-8	.	.	CASSLVRGTGATEAFF	TGTGCCAGCAGCTTGGTAAGAGGAACTGGCGCCACTGAAGCTTTCTTT
TRBJ1-1	TRBV4-3	.	TRBD1	CASSLGTGGMNTEAFF	TGCGCCAGCAGCCTAGGGACAGGAGGTATGAACACTGAAGCTTTCTTT
TRBJ2-3	TRBV4-1	.	.	CASSQQATDTQYF	TGCGCCAGCAGCCAGCAGGCGACAGATACGCAGTATTTT
TRBJ1-2	TRBV19	.	.	CASSYSIAYGYTF	TGTGCCAGTAGTTACAGTATCGCCTATGGCTACACCTTC
TRBJ1-1	TRBV11-2	.	TRBD1	CASSLVGRGLGYTEAFF	TGTGCCAGCAGCTTAGTCGGCAGGGGGCTCGGTTACACTGAAGCTTTCTTT
TRBJ2-6	TRBV9	once	.	CASSATVRAGANVLTF	TGTGCCAGCAGCGCCACTGTGAGGGCCGGGGCCAACGTCCTGACTTTC
TRBJ1-2	TRBV7-2	many	.	CASSYLIQGSYTF	TGTGCCAGCAGCTACCTTATACAGGGCTCCTACACCTTC
TRBJ2-7	TRBV19	once	.	CASSGSPTERRYF	TGTGCCAGTAGTGGGTCCCCGACGGAGCGAAGGTACTTC
TRBJ2-3	TRBV9	.	.	CASSVVSGTDTQYF	TGTGCCAGCAGCGTAGTCTCAGGGACAGATACGCAGTATTTT
TRBJ2-2	TRBV13	few	TRBD1	CASRPGTGEPNTGELFF	TGTGCCAGCAGACCAGGGACAGGCGAACCGAACACCGGGGAGCTGTTTTTT
TRBJ2-3	TRBV19	.	.	CASIPAGVADTQYF	TGTGCCAGTATACCCGCAGGGGTGGCAGATACGCAGTATTTT
TRBJ1-4	TRBV3-1/TRBV3-2	.	.	CASSTGRGNEKLFF	TGTGCCAGCAGCACCGGACGGGGTAATGAAAAACTGTTTTTT
TRBJ2-1	TRBV7-2	.	TRBD2	CASSSGISGELYNEQFF	TGTGCCAGCAGCTCCGGCATCAGCGGGGAACTCTACAATGAGCAGTTCTTC